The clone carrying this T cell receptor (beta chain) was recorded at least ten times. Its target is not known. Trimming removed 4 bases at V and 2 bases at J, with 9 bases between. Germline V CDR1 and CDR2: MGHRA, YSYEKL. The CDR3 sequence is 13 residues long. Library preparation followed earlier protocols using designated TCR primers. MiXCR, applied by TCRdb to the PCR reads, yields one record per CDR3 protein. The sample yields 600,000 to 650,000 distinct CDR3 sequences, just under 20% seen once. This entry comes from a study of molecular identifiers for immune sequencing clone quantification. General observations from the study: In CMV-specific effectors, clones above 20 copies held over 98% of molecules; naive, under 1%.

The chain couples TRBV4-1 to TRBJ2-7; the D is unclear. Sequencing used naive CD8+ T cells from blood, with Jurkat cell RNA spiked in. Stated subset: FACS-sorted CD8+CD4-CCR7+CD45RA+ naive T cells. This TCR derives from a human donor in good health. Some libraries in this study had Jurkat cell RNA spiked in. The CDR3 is CASSLAAPYEQYF. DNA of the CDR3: TGCGCCAGCAGCCTGGCCGCGCCCTACGAGCAGTACTTC.